This T cell receptor (beta chain) was obtained from a study of PD-L1 blockade in urothelial cancer. About the study: Study patients had been treated with 0 to 3 previous chemotherapy regimens. T cell content in blood samples showed a median of about 140,000.

As for time point: pretreatment peripheral blood. Locally advanced or metastatic urothelial carcinoma was diagnosed in the patients. The germline CDR1 and CDR2 sequences are MNHNY and SVGAGI (reference sequence). This CDR3 is built from 13 residues. V lost 2 bases to trimming and J lost 6 bases, with 11 bases between them. PCRs each included synthetic TCR analog templates spiked in. TCRdb keeps only in-frame clones here, not all; method: immunoSEQ multiplex PCR. Of around 82,000 clones in the sample, around 83% were seen once. Material: PBMCs, obtained around atezolizumab (anti-PD-L1) treatment. The receptor comes from a man aged 55 to 70 with urothelial cancer. The J gene is TRBJ2-7, the V gene TRBV6-6; D remains unclear. The CDR3 DNA sequence: TGTGCCAGCAGTTACGCCCAGGTATCCGAGCAGTACTTC. Its protein product is CASSYAQVSEQYF.